One and the same sample provided the 17 T cell receptor beta chains below, sequenced in a study of control samples from healthy donors and cancer patients. Produced via immunoSEQ multiplex PCR; TCRdb's table is partial and in-frame only. The sample shows 100,000 to 150,000 clones, roughly 90% of them seen only once. Material: blood. All receptors come from a woman in her 50s in good health.

This rearrangement joins TRBV19 to TRBJ1-2, with D hard to call. Trimming left V 1 base short and J 8 bases short, with 11 bases between. The CDR3 extends over 13 amino acids. Germline CDR1 reads LNHDA; CDR2 reads SQIVND (reference sequence). Here the CDR3 DNA reads TGTGCCAGTAGTATAGGACCCTCGAAGGGCTACACCTTC. The encoded protein is CASSIGPSKGYTF.

The chain links TRBV14 to TRBJ2-1, with D unclear. The CDR3 contains 16 residues. Trimming removed 0 bases from V and 4 bases from J, with 13 bases in between. Germline V gene sequence: CDR1 SGHDN, CDR2 FVKESK. In nucleotides, the CDR3 is TGTGCCAGCAGCCAAGATGTCAGCTGGAAATACAATGAGCAGTTCTTC. The encoded protein is CASSQDVSWKYNEQFF.

The CDR3 coding sequence is TGTGCCAGCAGCGTAGGGACTGTCACTAATGAAAAACTGTTTTTT. Protein: CASSVGTVTNEKLFF. V is TRBV9 and J is TRBJ1-4, with D hard to call. Germline CDR1 SGDLS, CDR2 YYNGEE. V dropped 0 bases and J dropped 2 bases, with 8 bases sitting between them. This CDR3 has 15 amino acids.

CDR3 nucleotide sequence: TGTGCCAGCACCTCAGCGGGCGGGACTAGCGCCTCCTACGAGCAGTACTTC. It encodes CASTSAGGTSASYEQYF. V and J are TRBV28 and TRBJ2-7, with TRBD2 matching 10 bases. CDR1 and CDR2 from the germline V gene are MDHEN and SYDVKM. The V segment lost 7 bases and the J segment 0 bases; nucleotides outside the gene matches: 12. The CDR3 loop spans 17 amino acids.

This clone has just a few counts. The chain joins TRBV6-1 to TRBJ2-1; D perhaps matches TRBD2 (6 bases). The CDR3 has 15 amino acids. Germline lookup yields CDR1 MNHNS and CDR2 SASEGT. The V gene lost 3 bases and the J gene lost 6 bases, with 15 bases spanning the gap. CDR3 loop: CASSEQGGAVNEQFF. CDR3 in DNA: TGTGCCAGCAGTGAGCAGGGCGGGGCTGTCAATGAGCAGTTCTTC.

In this sample, this clone turned up a few times. The chain carries TRBV6-1 and TRBJ1-5; D gene ambiguous. The V gene's germline CDR1 is MNHNS and CDR2 SASEGT. This CDR3 spans 15 amino acids. V dropped 1 base and J dropped 10 bases, with 17 bases sitting between them. The CDR3 DNA reads as TGTGCCAGCAGTGAAGATTTTAACAGTCTGATACCCCAGCATTTT. Translating gives CASSEDFNSLIPQHF.

The table lists this clone with a count of one. This chain joins TRBV7-9 and TRBJ2-7; 10 nucleotides match TRBD1. With V trimmed by 4 bases and J by 6 bases, 6 bases remained unmatched. Germline CDR1 is SEHNR and CDR2 is FQNEAQ (reference sequence). CDR3 length: 14 residues. CDR3 sequence: CASSSRDRGIEQYF. CDR3 coding DNA: TGTGCCAGCAGCTCCCGGGACAGGGGAATCGAGCAGTACTTC.

The chain couples TRBV23-1 to TRBJ2-4, with D unresolved. TRBV23-1 is flagged as an ORF with uncertain function. V was pared by 4 bases and J by 0 bases, with 7 bases between. The CDR3 contains 14 residues. CDR3 region: CASSPQLAKNIQYF. The DNA for the CDR3 is TGCGCCAGCAGTCCACAGCTAGCCAAAAACATTCAGTACTTC.

This rearrangement joins TRBV3-1 (or the pseudogene TRBV3-2) to TRBJ1-1; a weak D match, TRBD1 (5 bases). Germline V gene data show CDR1 as LGHDT and CDR2 as YNNKEL (reference sequence). Trimming took 4 bases from V and 1 from J, leaving 10 bases between them. The CDR3 length is 14 residues. DNA of the CDR3: TGTGCCAGCAGCCGGGGACTTACGAACACTGAAGCTTTCTTT. Its protein is CASSRGLTNTEAFF.

The chain combines TRBV6-2 or TRBV6-3 with TRBJ1-5; D gene unclear. Germline V CDR1 and CDR2: MNHEY, SVGEGT. V lost 0 bases, J lost 12 bases, and 9 bases lay in between. This CDR3 is built from 12 residues. The CDR3: CASSYSAGRQHF. CDR3 sequence (DNA): TGTGCCAGCAGTTACTCGGCAGGCCGCCAGCATTTT.

The genes are TRBV5-1 and TRBJ1-5; 7 positions match TRBD1. The trim removed 2 bases at V and 7 bases at J, leaving 15 bases unmatched. The CDR3 runs to 17 residues. Germline values: CDR1 SGHRS, CDR2 YFSETQ. CDR3 region: CASSFGLTGEEGQPQHF. The CDR3 region has the DNA TGCGCCAGCAGCTTTGGGTTAACAGGGGAAGAAGGACAGCCCCAGCATTTT.

V and J are TRBV27 and TRBJ1-1, with D maybe TRBD1 (6 bases). The CDR3 runs 17 residues. Deletions cut 2 bases from V and 1 base from J, with 17 bases between. Germline CDR1 is MNHEY and CDR2 is SMNVEV (reference sequence). CDR3 protein: CASSLDRGLNSNTEAFF. The CDR3 DNA is TGTGCCAGCAGTTTAGACCGGGGGCTTAACTCGAACACTGAAGCTTTCTTT.

This clone was seen only once. V is TRBV7-9 and J is TRBJ1-1; D not resolved. Deletions cut 0 bases from V and 11 bases from J, with 4 bases between. The CDR3 spans 10 residues. CDR1 and CDR2 from the germline V gene are SEHNR and FQNEAQ (reference sequence). CDR3 DNA sequence: TGTGCCAGCAGCTTAGCACAGGCTTTCTTT. This sequence encodes CASSLAQAFF.

This chain joins TRBV19 and TRBJ1-1; D gene unclear. V gave up 5 bases and J gave up 7 bases, with 8 bases separating them. This CDR3 spans 11 amino acids. Germline assignment: CDR1 LNHDA and CDR2 SQIVND (reference sequence). CDR3 nucleotides: TGTGCCAGTAGTCCCGGTAGTGAAGCTTTCTTT. As protein: CASSPGSEAFF.

The J gene is TRBJ2-7, the V gene TRBV3-1 (or the pseudogene TRBV3-2); 9 bases agree with TRBD2. CDR3 size: 15 residues. The germline V gene encodes CDR1 LGHDT and CDR2 YNNKEL (reference sequence). The V and J ends lost 4 bases and 3 bases, in that order; junction bases with no gene match: 7. The chain's CDR3 is CASSPGSGSSYEQYF. The CDR3 bases are TGTGCCAGCAGCCCTGGTAGCGGGAGTAGCTACGAGCAGTACTTC.

The J gene is TRBJ2-1, the V gene TRBV18; either TRBD1 or TRBD2 may supply D (5 bases each). V was pared by 1 base and J by 5 bases, with 15 bases between. Looked up from germline, CDR1 is KGHSH and CDR2 is LQKENI. CDR3 length: 16 amino acids. Here the CDR3 DNA reads TGTGCCAGCTCACCACTCTCGGGGTTGGGACACAATGAGCAGTTCTTC. Encoded protein: CASSPLSGLGHNEQFF. Full variable domain (remainder filled in from reference TRBV18 and TRBJ2-1): NAGVMQNPRHLVRRRGQEARLRCSPMKGHSHVYWYRQLPEEGLKFMVYLQKENIIDESGMPKERFSAEFPKEGPSILRIQQVVRGDSAAYFCASSPLSGLGHNEQFFGPGTRLTVL.

The chain couples TRBV19 to TRBJ2-1; 10 bases are shared with TRBD1. Germline-derived CDR1 and CDR2 are LNHDA and SQIVND (reference sequence). This CDR3 comprises 15 residues. J lost 3 bases, V lost 6 bases, and 5 bases had no gene match. CDR3 residues: CASRATGGVYNEQFF. The CDR3 DNA is TGTGCCAGTAGGGCGACAGGGGGCGTCTACAATGAGCAGTTCTTC.